Listed below are T cell receptor beta chains from one sample, sequenced in a study of cytomegalovirus exposure and HLA in healthy donors. Sequenced by immunoSEQ multiplex PCR; TCRdb stores in-frame clones only, minus some. The sample shows about 94,000 clones, roughly three quarters of them seen only once. The sequenced sample consisted of PBMCs. The receptors here all came from a male donor in good health and CMV-seronegative. Each CDR3 is given with its conserved first and last residue.

V gene | CDR3 protein
TRBV2 | CASSENREGHTF
TRBV19 | CASSTYLTRAYGYTF
TRBV2 | CASSETLAYSNQPQHF
TRBV4-1 | CASSQVTLTDTQYF
TRBV4-3 | CASSQDRRTGGGYTF
TRBV28 | CASTQGYEQYF
TRBV28 | CASSLGSLNAEAFF
TRBV28 | CASRKPPGEGVYEQYF
TRBV11-2 | CASSFGLTSYEQYF
TRBV18 | CASSPPSRGRHNEQFF
TRBV19 | CASSILAGRGGDTF
TRBV19 | CASSIHRQSYSNQPQHF
TRBV7-2 | CASSPGPPGQVTDTQYF
TRBV29-1 | CSVVKSPGGDTEAFF
TRBV18 | CASSPGQGGSYEQYF
TRBV5-1 | CASSAGADGTQYF
TRBV29-1 | CSVEDGTGGFGYTF
TRBV7-2 | CASRQDRGFYEQYF
TRBV4-3 | CASSQDTAGGGTDTQYF
TRBV5-4 | CASSSGDSGNTIYF